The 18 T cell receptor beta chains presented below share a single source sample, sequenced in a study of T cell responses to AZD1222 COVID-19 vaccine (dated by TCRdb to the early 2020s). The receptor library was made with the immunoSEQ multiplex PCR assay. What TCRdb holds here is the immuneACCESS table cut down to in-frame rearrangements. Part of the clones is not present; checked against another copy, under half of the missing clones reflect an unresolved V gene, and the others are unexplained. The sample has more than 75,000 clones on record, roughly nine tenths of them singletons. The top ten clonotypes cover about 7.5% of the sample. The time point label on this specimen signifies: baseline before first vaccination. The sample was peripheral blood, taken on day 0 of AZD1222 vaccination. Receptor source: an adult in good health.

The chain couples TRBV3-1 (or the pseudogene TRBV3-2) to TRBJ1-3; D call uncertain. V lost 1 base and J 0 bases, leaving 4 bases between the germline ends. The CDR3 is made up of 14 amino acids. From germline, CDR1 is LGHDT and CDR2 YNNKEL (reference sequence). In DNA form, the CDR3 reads TGTGCCAGCAGCCAAGGCAGCTCTGGAAACACCATATATTTT. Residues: CASSQGSSGNTIYF.

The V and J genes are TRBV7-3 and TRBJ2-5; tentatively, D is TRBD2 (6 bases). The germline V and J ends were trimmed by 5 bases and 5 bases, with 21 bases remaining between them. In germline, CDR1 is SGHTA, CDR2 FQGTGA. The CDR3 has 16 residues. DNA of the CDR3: TGTGCCAGCAGCCCAACCGGGGGAGCAACGTTCGAGACCCAGTACTTC. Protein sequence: CASSPTGGATFETQYF.

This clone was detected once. DNA for the CDR3: TGTGCCAGCAGTTCCTACCCGAACACTGAAGCTTTCTTT. Its translation: CASSSYPNTEAFF. V and J are TRBV6-5 and TRBJ1-1; D not resolved. There are 13 residues in the CDR3. Germline values: CDR1 MNHEY, CDR2 SVGAGI. V shed 4 bases and J shed 1 base, with 7 bases lying between them.

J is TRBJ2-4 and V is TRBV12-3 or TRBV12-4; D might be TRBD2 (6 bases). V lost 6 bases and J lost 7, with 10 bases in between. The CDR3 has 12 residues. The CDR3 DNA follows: TGTGCCAGCAGCAGAGGAGGGAACATTCAGTACTTC. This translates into CASSRGGNIQYF.

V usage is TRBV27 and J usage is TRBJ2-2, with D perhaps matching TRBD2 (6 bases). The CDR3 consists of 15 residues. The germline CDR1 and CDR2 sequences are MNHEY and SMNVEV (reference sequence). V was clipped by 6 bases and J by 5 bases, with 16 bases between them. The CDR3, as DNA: TGTGCCAGCAGCTCTCGGGAGCTCGGGACCGGGGAGCTGTTTTTT. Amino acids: CASSSRELGTGELFF.

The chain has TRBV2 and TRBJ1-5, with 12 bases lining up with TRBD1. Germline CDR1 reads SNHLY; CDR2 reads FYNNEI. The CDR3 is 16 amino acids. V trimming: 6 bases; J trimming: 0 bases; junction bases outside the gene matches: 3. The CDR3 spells CASRMGQGASNQPQHF. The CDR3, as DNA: TGTGCCAGCAGGATGGGACAGGGGGCTAGCAATCAGCCCCAGCATTTT.

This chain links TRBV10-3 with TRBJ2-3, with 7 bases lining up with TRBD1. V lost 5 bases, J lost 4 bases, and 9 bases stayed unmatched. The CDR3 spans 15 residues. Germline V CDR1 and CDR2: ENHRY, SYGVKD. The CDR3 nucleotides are TGTGCCATCAGTCCTGCAACAGGGGAAGCAGATACGCAGTATTTT. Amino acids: CAISPATGEADTQYF.

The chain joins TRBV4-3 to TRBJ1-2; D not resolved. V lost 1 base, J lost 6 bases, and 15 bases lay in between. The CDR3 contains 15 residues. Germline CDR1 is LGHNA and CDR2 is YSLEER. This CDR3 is CASSQVRFTSHGYTF. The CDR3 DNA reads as TGCGCCAGCAGCCAAGTACGGTTCACATCCCATGGCTACACCTTC.

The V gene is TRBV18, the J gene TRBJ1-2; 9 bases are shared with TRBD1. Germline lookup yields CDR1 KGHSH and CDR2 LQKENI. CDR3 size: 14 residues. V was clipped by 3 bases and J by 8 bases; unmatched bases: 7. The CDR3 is CASSPLDRGGGYTF. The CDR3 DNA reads TGTGCCAGCTCACCGCTGGACAGGGGAGGCGGCTACACCTTC.

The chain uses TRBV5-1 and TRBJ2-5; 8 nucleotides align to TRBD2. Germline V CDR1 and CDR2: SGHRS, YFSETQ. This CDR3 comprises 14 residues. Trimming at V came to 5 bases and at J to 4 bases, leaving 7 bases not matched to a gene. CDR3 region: CASRPYTSGETQYF. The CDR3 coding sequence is TGCGCCAGCAGACCCTATACTAGCGGAGAGACCCAGTACTTC. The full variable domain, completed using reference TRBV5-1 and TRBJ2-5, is KAGVTQTPRYLIKTRGQQVTLSCSPISGHRSVSWYQQTPGQGLQFLFEYFSETQRNKGNFPGRFSGRQFSNSRSEMNVSTLELGDSALYLCASRPYTSGETQYFGPGTRLLVL.

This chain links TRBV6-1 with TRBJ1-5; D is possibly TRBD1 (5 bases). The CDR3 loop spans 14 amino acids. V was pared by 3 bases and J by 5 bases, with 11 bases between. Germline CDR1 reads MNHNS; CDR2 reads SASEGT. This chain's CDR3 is CASSDSQGYQPQHF. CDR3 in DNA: TGTGCCAGCAGTGATAGTCAGGGTTATCAGCCCCAGCATTTT.

CDR3 residues: CASSPGLDPGEQYF. The CDR3 DNA reads TGTGCCAGCTCACCCGGACTAGATCCAGGGGAGCAGTACTTC. V gene TRBV18 combines with J gene TRBJ2-7, with TRBD2 matching over 7 bases. Germline V CDR1 and CDR2: KGHSH, LQKENI. CDR3 length: 14 amino acids. V dropped 3 bases and J dropped 7; count of bases not matched to a gene: 9.

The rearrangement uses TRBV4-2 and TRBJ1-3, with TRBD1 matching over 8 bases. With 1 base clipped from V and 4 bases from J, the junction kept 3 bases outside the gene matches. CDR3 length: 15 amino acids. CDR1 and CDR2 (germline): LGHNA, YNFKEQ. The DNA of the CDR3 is TGTGCCAGCAGCCAAGCAGGGGGCGCAGGAAACACCATATATTTT. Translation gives CASSQAGGAGNTIYF.

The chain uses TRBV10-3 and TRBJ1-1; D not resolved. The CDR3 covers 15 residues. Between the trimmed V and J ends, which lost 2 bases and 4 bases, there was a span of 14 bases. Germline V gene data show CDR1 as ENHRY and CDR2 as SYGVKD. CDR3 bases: TGTGCCATCAGTGAGGGGGTACGAGGGTCCACTGAAGCTTTCTTT. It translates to CAISEGVRGSTEAFF.

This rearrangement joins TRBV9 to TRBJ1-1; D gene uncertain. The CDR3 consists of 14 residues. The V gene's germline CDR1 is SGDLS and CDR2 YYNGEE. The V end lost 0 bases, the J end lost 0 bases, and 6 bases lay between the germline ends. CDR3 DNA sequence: TGTGCCAGCAGCGTAGACTACCTGAACACTGAAGCTTTCTTT. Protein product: CASSVDYLNTEAFF.

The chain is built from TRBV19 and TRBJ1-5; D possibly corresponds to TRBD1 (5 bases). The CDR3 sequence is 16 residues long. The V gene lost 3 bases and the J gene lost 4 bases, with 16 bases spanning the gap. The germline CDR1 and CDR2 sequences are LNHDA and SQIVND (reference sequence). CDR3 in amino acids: CASSMGLGGRNQPQHF. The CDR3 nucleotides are TGTGCCAGTAGTATGGGATTGGGGGGACGGAATCAGCCCCAGCATTTT. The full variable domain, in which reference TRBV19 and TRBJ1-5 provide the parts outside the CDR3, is DGGITQSPKYLFRKEGQNVTLSCEQNLNHDAMYWYRQDPGQGLRLIYYSQIVNDFQKGDIAEGYSVSREKKESFPLTVTSAQKNPTAFYLCASSMGLGGRNQPQHFGDGTRLSIL.

CDR3 nucleotide sequence: TGTGCCAGCAGCCAAGGACTACAGGGGGCGGGAGAGCAGTACTTC. It codes for CASSQGLQGAGEQYF. This chain uses TRBV4-2 with TRBJ2-7; TRBD1 agrees at 9 bases. V shed 1 base and J 7 bases; nucleotides not matched to a gene: 8. Germline assignment: CDR1 LGHNA and CDR2 YNFKEQ. The CDR3 has 15 residues.

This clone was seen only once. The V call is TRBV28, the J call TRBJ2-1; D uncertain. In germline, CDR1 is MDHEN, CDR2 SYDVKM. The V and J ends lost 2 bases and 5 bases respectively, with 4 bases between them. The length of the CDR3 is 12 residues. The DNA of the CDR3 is TGTGCCAGCAGTTTAAATAACAATGAGCAGTTCTTC. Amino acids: CASSLNNNEQFF.